This record covers a single T cell receptor beta chain. Antigen specificity is unknown. The data stem from a study of T cell responses to AZD1222 COVID-19 vaccine. Study-level findings and limits: Only after the peak T cell response were repertoires sampled. The CD4 TCRs associated with vaccination extended across spike and predominated at 160-218 and 743-854. Targeting of unmutated variant regions was reportedly seen in nearly half of spike-specific TCRs. Females outnumbered males among donors, who were mostly white British; clonal diversity was possibly underestimated.

Here immunoSEQ multiplex PCR was the method, and the copy in TCRdb shows in-frame clones only, minus some. This sample carries 210,000 or so clones, roughly 94% of them seen once, and the ten largest clones take 1.7%. The CDR3 runs to 14 residues. From germline, CDR1 is SGHVS and CDR2 FQNEAQ. Between the trimmed V and J ends, which lost 1 base and 10 bases, there was a span of 11 bases. The chain joins TRBV7-8 to TRBJ1-6; perhaps TRBD1 as D (5 bases). Here the sequenced sample was peripheral blood, taken 28 days after the second dose of the MenACWY control vaccine. This TCR derives from an adult who received the MenACWY meningococcal vaccine as a control. CDR3 coding DNA: TGTGCCAGCAGCTTAGTTTTCAGGGACTCACCCCTCCACTTT. Translation gives CASSLVFRDSPLHF.